The clone carrying this T cell receptor (beta chain) was counted a few times. No antigen is known for it. The use of a sample-barcoded 5' primer and a J-beta primer mix characterized a second PCR of about 7 to 12 cycles. TCRdb re-analysed the 5' RACE reads in MiXCR, keeping a single row per CDR3 protein. The sample consists of 730,000 or so distinct CDR3 sequences, 35% to 45% of them appearing once. This sample is drawn from a study of blood T cells in healthy people across ages. Findings and caveats of the study: A greater number of naive CD4+ cells and higher diversity distinguished long-lived donors from aged donors. Unsorted PBMCs prevented conclusive naive versus antigen-experienced comparison.

Germline V CDR1 and CDR2: MNHEY, SMNVEV (reference sequence). V lost 5 bases, J lost 5 bases, and 12 bases lay in between. The CDR3 is 13 residues long. The people who gave samples were healthy Caucasians from Russia, aged about 6 to 95. This TCR was sampled from a woman aged 55-70 years in good health. The rearrangement joins TRBV27 to TRBJ2-5, with D possibly matching TRBD1 (6 bases). The sequencing sample was made of blood. CDR3 sequence (DNA): TGTGCCAGCAGTATACAGGGACGGGAGACCCAGTACTTC. Residues: CASSIQGRETQYF.